This TCR beta chain stems from a study of Ad26.COV2.S vaccination and SARS-CoV-2 variants. The assay was immunoSEQ multiplex PCR, and TCRdb's table has in-frame clones only and misses some. Of a few hundred thousand clones detected, 83% appear once; the ten largest clones hold approximately 7.8%. This CDR3 region has 14 residues. The germline CDR1 and CDR2 sequences are LGHDT and YNNKEL (reference sequence). Trimming cost V 4 bases and J 3 bases, with 13 bases left between them. Indicated treatment: some 19 received Ad26.COV2.S at low or high dose, single or two shots; several received placebo; per-sample allocation not given. At day 63 after the first vaccine or placebo injection, samples were drawn.

The receptor was derived from a person aged 18-65 years who received the Ad26.COV2.S COVID-19 vaccine or a placebo. This sequence joins TRBV3-1 (or the pseudogene TRBV3-2) and TRBJ2-7; D might be TRBD1 (5 bases). The sample consisted of peripheral blood, taken in a trial of Ad26.COV2.S vaccine versus placebo. DNA for the CDR3: TGTGCCAGCAGCCCGACGTCAGGGAACTACGAGCAGTACTTC. Protein: CASSPTSGNYEQYF.